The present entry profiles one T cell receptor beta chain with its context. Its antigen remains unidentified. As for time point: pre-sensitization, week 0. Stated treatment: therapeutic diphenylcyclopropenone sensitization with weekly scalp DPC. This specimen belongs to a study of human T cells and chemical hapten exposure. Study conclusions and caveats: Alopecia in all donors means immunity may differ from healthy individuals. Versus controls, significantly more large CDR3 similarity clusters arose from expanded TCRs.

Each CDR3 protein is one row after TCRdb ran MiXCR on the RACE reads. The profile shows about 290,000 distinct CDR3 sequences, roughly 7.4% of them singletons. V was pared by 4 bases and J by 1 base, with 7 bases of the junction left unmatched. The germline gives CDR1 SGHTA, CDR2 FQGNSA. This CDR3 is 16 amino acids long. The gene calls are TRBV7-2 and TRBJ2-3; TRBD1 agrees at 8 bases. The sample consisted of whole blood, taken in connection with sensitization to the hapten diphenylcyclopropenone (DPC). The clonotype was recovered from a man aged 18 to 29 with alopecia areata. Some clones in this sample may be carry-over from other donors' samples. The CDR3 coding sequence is TGTGCCAGCAGCTCCCTCAGGGGGCGCGGCACAGATACGCAGTATTTT. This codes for CASSSLRGRGTDTQYF.